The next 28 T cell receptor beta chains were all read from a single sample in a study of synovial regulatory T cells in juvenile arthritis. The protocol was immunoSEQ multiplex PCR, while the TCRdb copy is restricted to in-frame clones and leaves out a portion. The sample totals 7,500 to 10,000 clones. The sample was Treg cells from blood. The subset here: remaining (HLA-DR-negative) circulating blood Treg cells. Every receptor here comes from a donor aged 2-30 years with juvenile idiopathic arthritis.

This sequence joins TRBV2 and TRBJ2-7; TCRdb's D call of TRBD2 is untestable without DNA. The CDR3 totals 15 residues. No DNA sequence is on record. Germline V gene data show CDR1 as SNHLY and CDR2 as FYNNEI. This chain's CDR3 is CASRGGREAVHEQYF. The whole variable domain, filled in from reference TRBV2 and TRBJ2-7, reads EPEVTQTPSHQVTQMGQEVILRCVPISNHLYFYWYRQILGQKVEFLVSFYNNEISEKSEIFDDQFSVERPDGSNFTLKIRSTKLEDSAMYFCASRGGREAVHEQYFGPGTRLTVT.

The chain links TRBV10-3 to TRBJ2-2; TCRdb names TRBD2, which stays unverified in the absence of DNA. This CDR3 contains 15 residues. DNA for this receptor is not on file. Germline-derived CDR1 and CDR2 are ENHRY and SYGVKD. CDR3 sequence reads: CAISGRDSYTGELFF.

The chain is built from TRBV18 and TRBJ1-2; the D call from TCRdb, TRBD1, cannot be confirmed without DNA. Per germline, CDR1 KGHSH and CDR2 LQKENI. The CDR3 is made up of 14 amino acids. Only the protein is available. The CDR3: CASSPLNRGHGYTF.

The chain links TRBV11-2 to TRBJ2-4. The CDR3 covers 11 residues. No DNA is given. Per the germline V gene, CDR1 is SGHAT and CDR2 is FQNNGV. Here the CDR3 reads CASSLGDIQYF.

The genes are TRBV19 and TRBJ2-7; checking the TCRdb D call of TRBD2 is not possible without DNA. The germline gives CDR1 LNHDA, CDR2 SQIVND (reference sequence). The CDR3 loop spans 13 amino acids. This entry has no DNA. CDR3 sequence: CASSIVPSGEQYF.

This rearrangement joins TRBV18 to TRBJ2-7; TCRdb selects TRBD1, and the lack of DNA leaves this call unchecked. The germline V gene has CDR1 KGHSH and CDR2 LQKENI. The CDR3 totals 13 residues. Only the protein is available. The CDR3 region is CASSARQAYEQYF.

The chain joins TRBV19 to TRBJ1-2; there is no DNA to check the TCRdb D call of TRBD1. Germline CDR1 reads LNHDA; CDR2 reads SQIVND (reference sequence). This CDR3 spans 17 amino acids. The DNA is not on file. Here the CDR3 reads CASKDREYRHTNYGYTF.

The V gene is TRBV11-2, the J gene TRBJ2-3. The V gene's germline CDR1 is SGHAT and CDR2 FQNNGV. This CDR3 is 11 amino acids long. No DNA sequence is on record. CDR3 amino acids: CASSLWNTQYF. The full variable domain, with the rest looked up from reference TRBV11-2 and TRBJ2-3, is EAGVAQSPRYKIIEKRQSVAFWCNPISGHATLYWYQQILGQGPKLLIQFQNNGVVDDSQLPKDRFSAERLKGVDSTLKIQPAKLEDSAVYLCASSLWNTQYFGPGTRLTVL.

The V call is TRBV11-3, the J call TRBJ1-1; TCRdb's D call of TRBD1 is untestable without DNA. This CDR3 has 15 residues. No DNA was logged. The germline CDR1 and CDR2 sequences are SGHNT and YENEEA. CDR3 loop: CASSLERDRVLFAFF.

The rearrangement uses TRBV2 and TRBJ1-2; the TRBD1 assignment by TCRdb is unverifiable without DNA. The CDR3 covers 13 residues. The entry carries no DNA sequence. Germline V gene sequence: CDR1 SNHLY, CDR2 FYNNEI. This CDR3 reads CAGDRAINYGYTF. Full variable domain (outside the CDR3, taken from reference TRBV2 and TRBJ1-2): EPEVTQTPSHQVTQMGQEVILRCVPISNHLYFYWYRQILGQKVEFLVSFYNNEISEKSEIFDDQFSVERPDGSNFTLKIRSTKLEDSAMYFCAGDRAINYGYTFGSGTRLTVV.

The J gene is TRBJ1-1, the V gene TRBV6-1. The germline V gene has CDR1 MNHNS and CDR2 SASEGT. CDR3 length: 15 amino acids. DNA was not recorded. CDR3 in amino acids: CASPELTQADTEAFF.

This CDR3 reads CASRETGDYGYTF. The gene calls are TRBV6-1 and TRBJ1-2; TCRdb indicates TRBD1, and absent DNA this call remains unverified. The V gene's germline CDR1 is MNHNS and CDR2 SASEGT. This CDR3 contains 13 residues. No DNA has been recorded.

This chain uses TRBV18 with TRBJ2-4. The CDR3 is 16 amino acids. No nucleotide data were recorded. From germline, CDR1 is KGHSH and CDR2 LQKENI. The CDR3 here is CASSPGTMSRLFIQYF.

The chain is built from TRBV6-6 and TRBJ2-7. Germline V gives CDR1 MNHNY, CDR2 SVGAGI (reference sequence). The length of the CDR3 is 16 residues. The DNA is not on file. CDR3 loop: CASSYYSLIDGYEQYF.

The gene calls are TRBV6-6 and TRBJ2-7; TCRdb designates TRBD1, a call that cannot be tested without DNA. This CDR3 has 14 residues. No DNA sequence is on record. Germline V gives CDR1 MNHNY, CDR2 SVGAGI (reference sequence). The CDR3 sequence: CASSYSTGINEQYF.

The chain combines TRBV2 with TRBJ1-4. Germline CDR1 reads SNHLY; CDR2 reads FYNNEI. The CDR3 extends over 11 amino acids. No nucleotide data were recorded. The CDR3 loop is CASRGRVKLFF.

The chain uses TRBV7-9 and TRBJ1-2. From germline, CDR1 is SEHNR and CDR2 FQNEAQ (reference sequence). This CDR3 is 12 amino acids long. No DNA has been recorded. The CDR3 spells CASARGAGGYTF. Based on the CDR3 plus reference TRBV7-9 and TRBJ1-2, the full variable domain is DTGVSQNPRHKITKRGQNVTFRCDPISEHNRLYWYRQTLGQGPEFLTYFQNEAQLEKSRLLSDRFSAERPKGSFSTLEIQRTEQGDSAMYLCASARGAGGYTFGSGTRLTVV.

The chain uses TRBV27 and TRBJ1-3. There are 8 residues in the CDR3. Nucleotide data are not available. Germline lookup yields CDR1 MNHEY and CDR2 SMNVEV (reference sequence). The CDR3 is CPGNTIYF.

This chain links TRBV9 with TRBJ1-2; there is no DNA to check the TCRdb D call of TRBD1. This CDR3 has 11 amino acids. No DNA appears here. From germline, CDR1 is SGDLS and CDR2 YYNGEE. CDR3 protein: CASSSRGGYTF.

The CDR3 protein is CASSPGTGFTGELFF. The chain uses TRBV18 and TRBJ2-2; TCRdb proposes TRBD1, but this gene call is untestable without DNA. The CDR3 spans 15 residues. Only the protein is on record. The germline CDR1 and CDR2 sequences are KGHSH and LQKENI.

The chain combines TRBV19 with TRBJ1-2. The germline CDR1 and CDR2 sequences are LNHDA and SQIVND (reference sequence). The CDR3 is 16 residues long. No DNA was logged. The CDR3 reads CASSIDRGLTFYGYTF.

CDR3 protein: CASSPRGLYGYTF. The chain employs TRBV27 and TRBJ1-2. From germline, CDR1 is MNHEY and CDR2 SMNVEV (reference sequence). This CDR3 has 13 residues. DNA is not recorded here.

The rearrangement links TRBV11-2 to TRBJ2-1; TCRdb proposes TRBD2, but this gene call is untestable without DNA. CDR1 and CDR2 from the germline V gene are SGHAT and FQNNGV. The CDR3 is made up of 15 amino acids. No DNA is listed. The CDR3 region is CASSLAGGTYNEQFF.

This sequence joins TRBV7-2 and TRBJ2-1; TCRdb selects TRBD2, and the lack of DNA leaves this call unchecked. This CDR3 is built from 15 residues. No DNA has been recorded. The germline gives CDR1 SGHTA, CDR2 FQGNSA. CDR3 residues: CASSLAGGPNNEQFF.

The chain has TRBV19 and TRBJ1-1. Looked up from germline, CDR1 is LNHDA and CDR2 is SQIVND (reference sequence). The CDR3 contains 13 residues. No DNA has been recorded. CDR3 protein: CASSIDWGTEAFF.

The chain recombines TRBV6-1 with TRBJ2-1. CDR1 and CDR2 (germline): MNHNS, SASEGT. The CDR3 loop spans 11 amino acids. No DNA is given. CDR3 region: CASSTRIAQFF.

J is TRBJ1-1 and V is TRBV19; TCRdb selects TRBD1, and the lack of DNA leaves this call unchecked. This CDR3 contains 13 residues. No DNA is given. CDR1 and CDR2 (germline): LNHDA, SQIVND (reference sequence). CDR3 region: CASRRQGDTEAFF. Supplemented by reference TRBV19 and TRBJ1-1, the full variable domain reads DGGITQSPKYLFRKEGQNVTLSCEQNLNHDAMYWYRQDPGQGLRLIYYSQIVNDFQKGDIAEGYSVSREKKESFPLTVTSAQKNPTAFYLCASRRQGDTEAFFGQGTRLTVV.

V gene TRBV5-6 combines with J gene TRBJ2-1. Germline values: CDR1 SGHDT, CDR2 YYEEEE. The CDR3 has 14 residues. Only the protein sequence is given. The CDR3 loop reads CASSFLGRGGEQFF.